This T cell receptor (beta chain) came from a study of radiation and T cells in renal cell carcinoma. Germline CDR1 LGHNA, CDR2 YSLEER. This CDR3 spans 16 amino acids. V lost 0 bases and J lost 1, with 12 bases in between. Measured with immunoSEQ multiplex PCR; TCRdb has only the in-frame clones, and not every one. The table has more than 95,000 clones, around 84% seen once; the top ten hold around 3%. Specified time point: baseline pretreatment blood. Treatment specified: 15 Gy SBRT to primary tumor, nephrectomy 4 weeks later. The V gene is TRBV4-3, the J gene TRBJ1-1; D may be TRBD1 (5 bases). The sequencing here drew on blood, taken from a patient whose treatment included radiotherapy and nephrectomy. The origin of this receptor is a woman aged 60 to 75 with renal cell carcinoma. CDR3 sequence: CASSQDGAGRNTEAFF. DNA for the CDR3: TGCGCCAGCAGCCAAGATGGGGCGGGACGGAACACTGAAGCTTTCTTT.